Listed here is a single T cell receptor (beta chain). Its matching antigen is unknown. This record comes from a study of T cell responses to AZD1222 COVID-19 vaccine. Overall study results and limits: Reportedly, nearly half of unique spike TCRs recognized epitopes outside B.1.351/B.1.1.7 mutations. The CD4 TCRs associated with vaccination extended across spike and predominated at 160-218 and 743-854. Repertoire sampling was restricted to post-peak T cell response timepoints. An increase in Spike-specific TCR breadth and depth was observed after two AZD1222 doses.

Method: immunoSEQ multiplex PCR; TCRdb's copy keeps in-frame clones and lacks some. This table holds some 130,000 clones, 88% found once. The CDR3 covers 14 residues. Trimming took 1 base from V and 0 from J, leaving 4 bases between them. The germline gives CDR1 MDHEN, CDR2 SYDVKM. The specimen was peripheral blood, collected on day 0 of MenACWY control vaccination. The chain employs TRBV28 and TRBJ2-4; no clear D. The source of this sequence is an adult in good health. CDR3 loop: CASSLLVAKNIQYF. In nucleotides, the CDR3 is TGTGCCAGCAGTTTATTAGTAGCCAAAAACATTCAGTACTTC. The complete variable domain, with remaining parts taken from reference TRBV28 and TRBJ2-4, reads DVKVTQSSRYLVKRTGEKVFLECVQDMDHENMFWYRQDPGLGLRLIYFSYDVKMKEKGDIPEGYSVSREKKERFSLILESASTNQTSMYLCASSLLVAKNIQYFGAGTRLSVL.